These T cell receptor beta chains were read from a single sample in a study of T-cell reconstitution after alpha-beta-depleted transplantation in children. TCRdb re-derived calls from the PCR reads in MiXCR, one entry per CDR3 protein. The sample consists of about 270,000 distinct CDR3 sequences, 9.5% to 10% of them appearing once. Sequenced material: PBMCs from the stem cell graft donor, taken from the stem cell graft. Receptors were obtained from a human donor who donated a stem cell graft to a child with SCID. CDR3s include the opening cysteine and the closing phenylalanine or tryptophan. A D gene is named only where the DNA matches it firmly. Clone size is stated in some rows and not others, as once, few, many or a class when expanded.

TRBV10-3	TRBD1	many	TRBJ2-7	CAITNRGSYEQYF	TGTGCCATCACCAACAGGGGTTCCTACGAGCAGTACTTC
TRBV18	NA	NA	TRBJ2-4	CASSPPLSHIQYF	TGTGCCAGCTCACCACCACTCAGCCATATTCAGTACTTC
TRBV5-6	NA	NA	TRBJ1-5	CASSSWTVPLTQHF	TGTGCCAGCAGCTCCTGGACAGTCCCCTTGACCCAGCATTTT
TRBV5-5	NA	NA	TRBJ1-4	CASSLEGYPNEKLFF	TGTGCCAGCAGCTTGGAAGGATACCCTAATGAAAAACTGTTTTTT
TRBV7-6	NA	many	TRBJ2-5	CASSLVVQETQYF	TGTGCCAGCAGCTTAGTTGTCCAAGAGACCCAGTACTTC
TRBV7-2	TRBD1	few	TRBJ2-7	CASSLGTGFYEQYF	TGTGCCAGCAGTCTCGGGACAGGATTCTACGAGCAGTACTTC
TRBV4-1	TRBD1	few	TRBJ1-4	CASRGGQGNPNEKLFF	TGCGCCAGCAGGGGGGGACAGGGTAATCCTAATGAAAAACTGTTTTTT
TRBV7-9	TRBD2	few	TRBJ2-1	CASSFSGFDNEQFF	TGTGCCAGCAGCTTTAGCGGGTTCGACAATGAGCAGTTCTTC
TRBV9	NA	NA	TRBJ2-1	CASSAKSSYNEQFF	TGTGCCAGCAGCGCGAAAAGCTCCTACAATGAGCAGTTCTTC
TRBV10-3	NA	few	TRBJ1-5	CAIRVDTHQPQHF	TGTGCCATCAGGGTGGACACGCATCAGCCCCAGCATTTT
TRBV5-1	TRBD2	few	TRBJ2-7	CASSLDGGGYSYEQYF	TGCGCCAGCAGCTTGGACGGCGGGGGATACTCCTACGAGCAGTACTTC
TRBV3-1	TRBD1	many	TRBJ2-2	CASSHGTGDTGELFF	TGTGCCAGCAGCCACGGGACAGGGGACACCGGGGAGCTGTTTTTT
TRBV5-1	TRBD2	NA	TRBJ2-3	CASNPGLAGERSTDTQYF	TGCGCCAGCAACCCGGGACTAGCGGGGGAGCGTAGCACAGATACGCAGTATTTT
TRBV19	NA	many	TRBJ2-1	CASIADRSSYNEQFF	TGTGCCAGTATTGCGGACAGATCTTCCTACAATGAGCAGTTCTTC
TRBV20-1	TRBD2	few	TRBJ2-1	CSALLAGGLNEQFF	TGCAGTGCCCTTTTAGCGGGGGGACTGAACGAGCAGTTCTTC
TRBV20-1	NA	NA	TRBJ1-1	CSAKLMNTEAFF	TGCAGTGCTAAACTCATGAACACTGAAGCTTTCTTT
TRBV7-3	NA	few	TRBJ2-1	CASSSSLGNEQFF	TGTGCCAGCAGCTCCAGCTTGGGGAATGAGCAGTTCTTC
TRBV11-3	NA	NA	TRBJ2-5	CASSRDTYSETQYF	TGTGCCAGCAGCCGGGACACATATTCAGAGACCCAGTACTTC
TRBV2	NA	NA	TRBJ1-5	CASSGQGDIQPQHF	TGTGCCAGCAGTGGGCAGGGAGATATTCAGCCCCAGCATTTT
TRBV7-9	NA	few	TRBJ1-5	CASSLSPQAQPQHF	TGTGCCAGCAGCTTATCCCCGCAGGCCCAGCCCCAGCATTTT
TRBV12-3/TRBV12-4	TRBD1	many	TRBJ2-7	CASSSDRAYEQYF	TGTGCCAGCAGTTCGGACAGGGCCTACGAGCAGTACTTC
TRBV15	NA	few	TRBJ1-4	CATSRRTTGLPNEKLFF	TGTGCCACCAGCAGGCGCACCACGGGACTGCCTAATGAAAAACTGTTTTTT
TRBV27	NA	NA	TRBJ2-7	CASRDSLQTYEQYF	TGTGCCAGCCGAGACAGCCTACAAACCTACGAGCAGTACTTC
TRBV6-2/TRBV6-3	NA	NA	TRBJ2-7	CASSEGVGLYEQYF	TGTGCCAGCAGTGAGGGGGTTGGACTATACGAGCAGTACTTC
TRBV7-9	NA	few	TRBJ2-7	CASSPPAGPYEQYF	TGTGCCAGCAGCCCCCCGGCGGGGCCCTACGAGCAGTACTTC
TRBV2	TRBD1	few	TRBJ2-7	CASSERTGSYEQYF	TGTGCCAGCAGTGAAAGGACAGGCTCCTACGAGCAGTACTTC
TRBV10-3	NA	many	TRBJ2-5	CAMRQTIQETQYF	TGTGCCATGCGACAAACCATCCAAGAGACCCAGTACTTC
TRBV20-1	NA	many	TRBJ2-3	CSARDIEWGDTQYF	TGCAGTGCTAGAGATATTGAGTGGGGAGATACGCAGTATTTT
TRBV15	TRBD2	few	TRBJ2-1	CASKPGTTYNEQFF	TGTGCCTCGAAGCCCGGGACTACTTACAATGAGCAGTTCTTC
TRBV5-6	NA	many	TRBJ2-2	CASSLGRNTGELFF	TGTGCCAGCAGCTTGGGACGGAACACCGGGGAGCTGTTTTTT
TRBV7-2	TRBD1	many	TRBJ1-1	CASSFDRVGAFF	TGTGCCAGCAGCTTCGACAGGGTGGGGGCTTTCTTT
TRBV6-2/TRBV6-3	NA	few	TRBJ2-5	CASSYRGQRETQYF	TGTGCCAGCAGTTACAGGGGCCAGAGGGAGACCCAGTACTTC
TRBV13	TRBD1	NA	TRBJ2-3	CASGPGVGQGTDTQYF	TGTGCCAGCGGCCCCGGGGTGGGACAGGGCACAGATACGCAGTATTTT
TRBV11-2	TRBD2	few	TRBJ2-2	CASRPGTSGGPAGELFF	TGTGCCAGCAGGCCCGGGACTAGCGGGGGCCCAGCCGGGGAGCTGTTTTTT
TRBV6-1	NA	NA	TRBJ1-5	CASSEAPASPQPQHF	TGTGCCAGCAGTGAAGCCCCGGCGTCGCCGCAGCCCCAGCATTTT
TRBV7-2	NA	many	TRBJ2-6	CASSLAFRFSGRRSGANVLTF	TGTGCCAGCAGCTTAGCGTTTAGGTTTTCAGGGCGAAGGTCTGGGGCCAACGTCCTGACTTTC
TRBV20-1	NA	NA	TRBJ2-2	CSARDWGSAPNTGELFF	TGCAGTGCTAGAGATTGGGGTAGCGCCCCGAACACCGGGGAGCTGTTTTTT
TRBV25-1	NA	many	TRBJ2-7	CASSVNYEQYF	TGTGCCAGCAGTGTAAACTACGAGCAGTACTTC
TRBV20-1	NA	NA	TRBJ1-1	CSTRGPNTEAFF	TGCAGTACTCGGGGCCCGAACACTGAAGCTTTCTTT
TRBV5-1	TRBD1	NA	TRBJ2-6	CASSTRQGAKGANVLTF	TGCGCCAGCAGCACCCGACAGGGGGCGAAAGGGGCCAACGTCCTGACTTTC
TRBV27	NA	many	TRBJ2-1	CASSLSSIGALVHEQFF	TGTGCCAGCAGTTTATCAAGTATAGGGGCGCTAGTACATGAGCAGTTCTTC
TRBV20-1	NA	NA	TRBJ1-2	CSARADNYGYTF	TGCAGTGCTAGAGCGGATAACTATGGCTACACCTTC
TRBV12-3/TRBV12-4	TRBD1	many	TRBJ2-4	CASSDRGVEYF	TGTGCCAGCAGTGACAGGGGAGTCGAGTACTTC
TRBV20-1	TRBD2	NA	TRBJ2-1	CSARDPGSSVAGGHEQFF	TGCAGTGCTAGAGATCCTGGTTCGTCGGTAGCGGGGGGCCATGAGCAGTTCTTC
TRBV5-6	NA	NA	TRBJ1-5	CASSMLGTIGNQPQHF	TGTGCCAGCAGCATGCTTGGGACGATCGGCAATCAGCCCCAGCATTTT
TRBV7-6	TRBD1	many	TRBJ1-1	CASSWTGMNTEAFF	TGTGCCAGCAGCTGGACAGGGATGAACACTGAAGCTTTCTTT
TRBV7-8	NA	NA	TRBJ2-7	CASGKDRSYEQYF	TGTGCCAGCGGAAAAGACCGGTCCTACGAGCAGTACTTC
TRBV6-2/TRBV6-3	TRBD2	NA	TRBJ2-3	CASSTTSGAFAWTQYF	TGTGCCAGCAGCACCACTAGCGGGGCTTTTGCATGGACGCAGTATTTT
TRBV7-9	NA	few	TRBJ2-1	CASSPLGNNEQFF	TGTGCCAGCAGCCCCCTTGGGAACAATGAGCAGTTCTTC
TRBV6-5	TRBD1	few	TRBJ1-2	CASSYSNAGGSEGYTF	TGTGCCAGCAGTTACTCGAATGCAGGGGGCAGTGAGGGCTACACCTTC
TRBV12-3/TRBV12-4	NA	NA	TRBJ1-5	CASSSGTFNQPQHF	TGTGCCAGCAGTTCTGGGACCTTCAATCAGCCCCAGCATTTT
TRBV4-1	TRBD1	NA	TRBJ2-5	CASSHGRTGAMQETQYF	TGCGCCAGCAGCCATGGACGGACAGGGGCCATGCAAGAGACCCAGTACTTC